Listed here is a single T cell receptor beta chain. Its antigen is unknown. Profiled with immunoSEQ multiplex PCR; TCRdb holds only in-frame clones, not every one. The sample records about 20,000 clones, roughly nine tenths being singletons. This sample is drawn from a study of OX40 agonist ivuxolimab in advanced cancers. On the study more broadly: Partial responses were observed in three patients, of whom one had hepatocellular carcinoma and two had cutaneous melanoma. Whole-study results and caveats: Clonal expansion was among the lowest in partial responders at 0.1-3.0 mg/kg, especially CD8+.

J gave up 5 bases and V 4 bases, and 5 bases lay outside the gene matches. The length of the CDR3 is 15 residues. Germline V gives CDR1 SGHVS, CDR2 FQNEAQ. The chain joins TRBV7-8 to TRBJ2-5; TRBD1 aligns across 12 bases. The sequence derives from an adult with an advanced solid tumor such as melanoma, head and neck, liver or kidney cancer. This specimen was CD4+ or CD8+ T cells sorted from blood, taken in a trial of the OX40 agonist ivuxolimab. The CDR3 nucleotides read TGTGCCAGCAGCTCCGGGACAGGGGGCGTGGAGACCCAGTACTTC. Amino acid sequence: CASSSGTGGVETQYF.